Presented here are 11 T cell receptor beta chains from one specimen sequenced in a study of beta chain features in type 1 diabetes (dated 2018 in TCRdb). To prepare the library, the immunoSEQ multiplex PCR assay was applied. All of the isolated RNA was reverse transcribed with the High Capacity cDNA Reverse Transcription Kit, so expressed TCRB transcripts were sequenced. As stored in TCRdb, this immuneACCESS dataset retains in-frame rearrangements with V and J assigned. A fraction of the clones does not appear; measured against another copy, unresolved V genes explain less than half of the discrepancy, and the remainder lacks a known reason. This sample gives roughly 50,000 clones in total; roughly 52% of them show up just once. The ten largest clones take up around 2.5% of the sample. What the research found in general, with its limitations: A moderate but significant shortening of TCRB CDR3 length was observed in type 1 diabetes patients in all four CD4+ subsets.

The antigens these receptors bind are not known. Sequencing was carried out using Tregs from blood. The sample's cell subset or site label, in plain terms: regulatory CD4+ T cells. The receptors come from a woman in her thirties or forties with type 1 diabetes.

The rearrangement links TRBV5-1 to TRBJ2-1; D is unclear. CDR1 and CDR2 (germline): SGHRS, YFSETQ. The CDR3 has 12 residues. Trimming cost V 7 bases and J 8 bases, with 13 bases left between them. CDR3 protein: CASALGFDEQFF. CDR3 DNA sequence: TGCGCCAGCGCTCTCGGGTTCGATGAGCAGTTCTTC.

The chain links TRBV19 to TRBJ2-1; 13 nucleotides align to TRBD2. The CDR3 has 15 amino acids. Germline V gene sequence: CDR1 LNHDA, CDR2 SQIVND (reference sequence). Trimming at V came to 5 bases and at J to 4 bases, leaving 2 bases not matched to a gene. The CDR3 spells CASSAGLAGYNEQFF. The CDR3 coding sequence is TGTGCCAGTAGTGCGGGACTAGCGGGGTACAATGAGCAGTTCTTC.

The chain recombines TRBV5-6 with TRBJ1-4; TRBD1 aligns across 8 bases. Germline V gene data show CDR1 as SGHDT and CDR2 as YYEEEE. The CDR3 has 14 amino acids. With 3 bases clipped from V and 5 bases from J, the junction kept 3 bases outside the gene matches. The CDR3: CASSSGQGNEKLFF. CDR3 DNA: TGTGCCAGCAGCTCAGGACAGGGAAATGAAAAACTGTTTTTT.

This clone was recorded once. The V and J genes are TRBV5-1 and TRBJ1-4; no clear D gene. The CDR3 has 14 amino acids. The ends were cut back, 5 bases at V and 6 bases at J, with 14 bases in the middle. Germline CDR1 SGHRS, CDR2 YFSETQ. CDR3 nucleotides: TGCGCCAGCAGACGGGGTCCGCGGGATGAAAAACTGTTTTTT. Its protein is CASRRGPRDEKLFF. Complete variable domain (other parts from reference TRBV5-1 and TRBJ1-4): KAGVTQTPRYLIKTRGQQVTLSCSPISGHRSVSWYQQTPGQGLQFLFEYFSETQRNKGNFPGRFSGRQFSNSRSEMNVSTLELGDSALYLCASRRGPRDEKLFFGSGTQLSVL.

The V call is TRBV6-1, the J call TRBJ2-5; TRBD2 matches 11 bases. Near its end, the DNA agrees better with TRBJ2-7, so the J call may be wrong. Germline V gene lookup returns CDR1 MNHNS and CDR2 SASEGT. CDR3 length: 15 residues. The CDR3 DNA reads TGTGCCAGCAGCCCTACTAGCGGGAGTAGTTACGAGCAGTACTTC. Its translation is CASSPTSGSSYEQYF.

Worth noting for this clone: At one end the junction does not follow the germline gene, possibly because of a read error. V is TRBV18 and J is TRBJ2-3; possibly TRBD1 for D (6 bases). CDR3 length equals 13 residues. Germline CDR1 is KGHSH and CDR2 is LQKENI. The CDR3 DNA follows: TGTGCCAGCTCACCACCGGGGGCAGATGCGCAGTATTTT. It specifies CASSPPGADAQYF.

This clone appeared a few times. This chain uses TRBV28 with TRBJ2-3; perhaps TRBD1 as D (5 bases). This CDR3 is 14 amino acids long. Looked up from germline, CDR1 is MDHEN and CDR2 is SYDVKM. V dropped 6 bases and J dropped 2 bases, with 12 bases sitting between them. CDR3 protein: CASREGAFTDTQYF. The CDR3 DNA reads as TGTGCCAGCAGGGAAGGGGCTTTCACAGATACGCAGTATTTT.

The J gene is TRBJ1-2, the V gene TRBV5-1; D uncertain. V lost 0 bases to trimming and J lost 3 bases, with 6 bases between them. Germline V lookup: CDR1 SGHRS, CDR2 YFSETQ. This CDR3 region has 13 residues. CDR3 loop: CASSLGTYYGYTF. Here the CDR3 DNA reads TGCGCCAGCAGCTTGGGAACTTACTATGGCTACACCTTC.

The chain recombines TRBV5-4 with TRBJ2-7; 11 bases line up with TRBD1. Unmatched junction bases numbered 7, after V lost 5 bases and J lost 3 bases. The length of the CDR3 is 15 residues. Germline CDR1 SGHNT, CDR2 YYREEE (reference sequence). CDR3 region: CASSRWGQGVYEQYF. CDR3 in DNA: TGTGCCAGCAGTCGATGGGGACAGGGGGTCTACGAGCAGTACTTC.

V is TRBV10-3 and J is TRBJ2-7, with 8 bases matching TRBD1. J gave up 3 bases and V 5 bases, and 6 bases lay outside the gene matches. Germline CDR1 is ENHRY and CDR2 is SYGVKD. The CDR3 extends over 14 amino acids. CDR3 region: CAISQGQEYYEQYF. The CDR3 DNA sequence: TGTGCCATCAGTCAGGGACAGGAATACTACGAGCAGTACTTC.

This chain joins TRBV9 and TRBJ2-2; 11 bases line up with TRBD2. This CDR3 spans 18 amino acids. The V segment lost 2 bases and the J segment 1 base; nucleotides outside the gene matches: 7. CDR1 SGDLS and CDR2 YYNGEE come from the germline V gene. CDR3 sequence (DNA): TGTGCCAGCAGCGTGGGATCAGGACTAGCGGGGAACACCGGGGAGCTGTTTTTT. As protein: CASSVGSGLAGNTGELFF.